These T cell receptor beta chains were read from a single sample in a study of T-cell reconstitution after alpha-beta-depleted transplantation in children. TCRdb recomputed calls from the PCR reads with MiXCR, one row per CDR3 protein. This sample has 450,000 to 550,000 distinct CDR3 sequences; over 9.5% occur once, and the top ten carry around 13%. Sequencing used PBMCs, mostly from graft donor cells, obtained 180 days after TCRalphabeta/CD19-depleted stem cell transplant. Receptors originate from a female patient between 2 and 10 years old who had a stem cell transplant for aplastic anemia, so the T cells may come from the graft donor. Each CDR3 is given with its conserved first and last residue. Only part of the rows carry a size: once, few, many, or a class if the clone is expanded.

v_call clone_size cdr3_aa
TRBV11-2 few CASSPKGLAGEETQYF
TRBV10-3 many CAISGGSGTDTQYF
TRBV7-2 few CASSFLKGLNYGYTF
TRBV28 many CASSLPSAGQETQYF
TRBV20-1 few CSAPDLPGEQYF
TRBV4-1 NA CASSQDPRVGNEQFF
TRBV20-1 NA CSARGGEGTDTQYF
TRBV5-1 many CASSLGAGPGLNYGYTF
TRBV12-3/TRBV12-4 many CASRPTGPYNSPLHF
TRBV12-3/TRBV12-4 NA CASSSGQGLNTGELFF
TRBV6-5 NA CASSYGVAGSTDTQYF
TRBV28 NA CASTPTENGYTF
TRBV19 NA CASSTGHGLPRGYNEQFF
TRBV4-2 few CASSQPGGNTEAFF
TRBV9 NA CASSVQAGPEETQYF
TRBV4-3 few CASSQVSKSYGYTF
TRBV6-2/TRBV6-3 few CAIRKDLLGTEAFF
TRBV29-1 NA CSVATDRRYGQYF
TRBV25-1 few CASSDSRLAGYYNEQFF
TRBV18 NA CASSFLAGVIFDTQYF
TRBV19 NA CASSTPPGLAGLIKNEQFF
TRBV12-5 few CASGSTGNQPQHF
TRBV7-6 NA CASSLAGLGSGSYNEQFF
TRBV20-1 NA CSAVRPGLGVLYF
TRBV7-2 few CASSFNRGEQPQHF
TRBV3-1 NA CASSQLETQYF
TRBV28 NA CASSPGQKAFF
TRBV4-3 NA CASSQDRGADTQYF
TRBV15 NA CATRRNGGNEQFF
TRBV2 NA CASSERGLAAQETQYF
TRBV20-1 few CSARGVPAKNIQYF
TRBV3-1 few CASSHKGNEQFF
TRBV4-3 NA CASSQEGQQFF
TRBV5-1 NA CASSSDLGKSGKIMDTQYF
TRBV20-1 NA CSARDGDRDTDTQYF
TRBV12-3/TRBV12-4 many CASTPGQVGYTF
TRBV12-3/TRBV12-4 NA CASSLGPVSGYTF
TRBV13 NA CASSLDGLAGGTNNEQFF
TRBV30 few CAWSLLANEQFF
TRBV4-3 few CASSQGQGRDTGELFF
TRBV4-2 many CASSGRNYGYTF